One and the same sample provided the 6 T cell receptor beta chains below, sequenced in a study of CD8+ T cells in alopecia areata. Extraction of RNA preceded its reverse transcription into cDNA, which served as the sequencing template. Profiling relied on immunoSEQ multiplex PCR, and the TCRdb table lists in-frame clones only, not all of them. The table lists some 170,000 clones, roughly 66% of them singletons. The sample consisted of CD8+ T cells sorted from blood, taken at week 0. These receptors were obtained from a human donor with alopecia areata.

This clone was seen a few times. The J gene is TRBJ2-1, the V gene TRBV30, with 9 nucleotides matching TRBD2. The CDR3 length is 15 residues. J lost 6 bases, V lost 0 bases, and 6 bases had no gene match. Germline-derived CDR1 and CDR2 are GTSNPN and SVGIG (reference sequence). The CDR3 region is CAWSVPAGGLNEQFF. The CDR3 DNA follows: TGTGCCTGGAGTGTCCCAGCGGGGGGACTCAATGAGCAGTTCTTC.

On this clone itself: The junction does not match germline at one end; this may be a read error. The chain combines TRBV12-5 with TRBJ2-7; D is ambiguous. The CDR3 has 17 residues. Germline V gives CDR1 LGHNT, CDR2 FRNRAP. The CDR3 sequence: CASGLVLTVMNSYEQYF. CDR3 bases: TGTGCTAGTGGTTTGGTACTGACGGTGATGAACTCCTACGAGCAATACTTC.

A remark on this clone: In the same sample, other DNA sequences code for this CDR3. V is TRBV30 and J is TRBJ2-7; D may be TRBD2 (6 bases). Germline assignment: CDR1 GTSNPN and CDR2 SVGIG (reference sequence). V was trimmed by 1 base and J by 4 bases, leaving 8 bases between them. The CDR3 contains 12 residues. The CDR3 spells CAWSEGGYEQYF. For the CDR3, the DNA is TGTGCCTGGAGTGAAGGAGGGTACGAGCAGTACTTC.

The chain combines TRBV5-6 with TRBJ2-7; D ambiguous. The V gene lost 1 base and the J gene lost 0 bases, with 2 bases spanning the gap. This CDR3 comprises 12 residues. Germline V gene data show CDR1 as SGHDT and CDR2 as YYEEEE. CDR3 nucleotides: TGTGCCAGCAGCTTGTTCTCCTACGAGCAGTACTTC. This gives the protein CASSLFSYEQYF.

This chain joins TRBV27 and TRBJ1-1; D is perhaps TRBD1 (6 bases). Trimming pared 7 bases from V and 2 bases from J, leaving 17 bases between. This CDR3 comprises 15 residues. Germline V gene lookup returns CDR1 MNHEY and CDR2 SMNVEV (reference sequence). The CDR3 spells CASKPSTGFNTEAFF. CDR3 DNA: TGTGCCAGCAAGCCCTCGACAGGTTTCAACACTGAAGCTTTCTTT.

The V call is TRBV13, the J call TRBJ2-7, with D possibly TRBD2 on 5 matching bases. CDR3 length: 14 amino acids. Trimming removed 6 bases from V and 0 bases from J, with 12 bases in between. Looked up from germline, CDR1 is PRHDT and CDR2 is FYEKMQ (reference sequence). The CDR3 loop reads CASSPGWGSYEQYF. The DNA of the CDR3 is TGTGCCAGCAGTCCGGGGTGGGGCTCCTACGAGCAGTACTTC.